The entry below gives a single T cell receptor beta chain sequence along with its context. The V end lost 0 bases, the J end lost 4 bases, and 10 bases lay between the germline ends. From germline, CDR1 is SGHKS and CDR2 YYEKEE (reference sequence). This CDR3 contains 14 residues. These data belong to a study of blood T cell repertoires in COVID-19. Profiled with immunoSEQ multiplex PCR; TCRdb holds only in-frame clones, not every one. The sample lists around 160,000 clones; 80% to 90% were seen once. Material for sequencing was peripheral blood. This TCR was sampled from an elderly man with acute or convalescent COVID-19. The J gene is TRBJ2-5, the V gene TRBV5-5, with a weak D call TRBD2 (6 bases). Written as DNA, the CDR3 is TGTGCCAGCAGCTTGGTAGTGGGGGGAGAGACCCAGTACTTC. It codes for CASSLVVGGETQYF.